Each of the 28 T cell receptor beta chains below was sequenced from the same sample in a study of blood T cell repertoires in COVID-19. Sequenced by immunoSEQ multiplex PCR; TCRdb stores in-frame clones only, minus some. The sample holds a few hundred thousand clones, more than 75% seen once. The specimen sequenced was peripheral blood. The receptor source for this set is a woman in her forties or fifties who had recovered from COVID-19.

This clone occurred once. V and J are TRBV28 and TRBJ2-7, with 7 bases fitting TRBD2. This CDR3 spans 16 amino acids. The germline V gene has CDR1 MDHEN and CDR2 SYDVKM. V dropped 1 base and J dropped 2; count of bases not matched to a gene: 8. Written as DNA, the CDR3 is TGTGCCAGCAGTTTATACGGCGGGAGATGGGCCTACGAGCAGTACTTC. It specifies CASSLYGGRWAYEQYF.

This clone was detected only a few times. The chain has TRBV5-1 and TRBJ1-3, with D perhaps TRBD1 (6 bases). The germline CDR1 and CDR2 sequences are SGHRS and YFSETQ. Deletions cut 4 bases from V and 2 bases from J, with 10 bases between. There are 14 residues in the CDR3. The CDR3 nucleotides are TGCGCCAGCAGCCCACAGGGTACTGGAAACACCATATATTTT. It codes for CASSPQGTGNTIYF.

This clone is a singleton in its sample. The rearrangement uses TRBV5-1 and TRBJ2-1; tentatively, D is TRBD1 (5 bases). Germline values: CDR1 SGHRS, CDR2 YFSETQ. The CDR3 length is 15 residues. V was trimmed by 6 bases and J by 5 bases, leaving 18 bases between them. The CDR3: CASTPGREGNNEQFF. CDR3 nucleotide sequence: TGCGCCAGCACTCCCGGCAGGGAAGGAAACAATGAGCAGTTCTTC.

The chain couples TRBV6-5 to TRBJ1-2; the D is unclear. The CDR3 consists of 15 residues. Trimming left V 5 bases short and J 3 bases short, with 16 bases between. The germline V gene has CDR1 MNHEY and CDR2 SVGAGI. DNA for the CDR3: TGTGCCAGCAGTCCCCGGGTCGCCGTCTACTATGGCTACACCTTC. Encoded protein: CASSPRVAVYYGYTF.

The chain couples TRBV19 to TRBJ1-6; maybe TRBD1 (6 bases). The V end was cut by 6 bases, the J end by 10 bases, with 19 bases between. CDR1 is LNHDA and CDR2 is SQIVND in the germline V gene (reference sequence). This CDR3 comprises 15 residues. The CDR3 protein is CASSDSPGDHSPLHF. The CDR3 DNA reads as TGTGCCAGTAGCGACTCACCAGGGGACCACTCACCCCTCCACTTT. Full variable domain (remainder filled in from reference TRBV19 and TRBJ1-6): DGGITQSPKYLFRKEGQNVTLSCEQNLNHDAMYWYRQDPGQGLRLIYYSQIVNDFQKGDIAEGYSVSREKKESFPLTVTSAQKNPTAFYLCASSDSPGDHSPLHFGNGTRLTVT.

On this clone: A much larger clone sits a single nucleotide away, making a read error possible. Other DNA sequences in the same sample also yield this CDR3. The chain recombines TRBV27 with TRBJ1-6; D ambiguous. The CDR3 is 14 residues long. Looked up from germline, CDR1 is MNHEY and CDR2 is SMNVEV (reference sequence). This CDR3 is CASSPTGNNSPLHF. The CDR3 region has the DNA TGTGCCAGCAGTCCGACGGGGAATAATTCACCCCTTCACTTT.

This clone has a handful of counts. The rearrangement joins TRBV12-3 or TRBV12-4 to TRBJ2-2, with 8 nucleotides matching TRBD1. The CDR3 has 13 amino acids. V gave up 7 bases and J gave up 4 bases; unmatched junction bases: 2. CDR3 nucleotide sequence: TGTGCCAGCACCGACAGGGGCACCGGGGAGCTGTTTTTT. Its protein is CASTDRGTGELFF.

V is TRBV15 and J is TRBJ2-3; TRBD2 might be the D (5 bases). The germline V and J ends were trimmed by 1 base and 0 bases, with 8 bases remaining between them. The germline CDR1 and CDR2 sequences are LNHNV and YYDKDF (reference sequence). The CDR3 consists of 15 residues. The DNA for the CDR3 is TGTGCCACCAGCAGAGGAGGGATAAGCACAGATACGCAGTATTTT. The encoded protein is CATSRGGISTDTQYF.

This clone was seen more than once but under ten times. V and J are TRBV10-3 and TRBJ1-5; D not resolved. Trimming took off 8 bases at V and 5 bases at J, with 19 bases between the two ends. The germline V gene has CDR1 ENHRY and CDR2 SYGVKD. The CDR3 has 15 residues. CDR3 residues: CAISETLDGYQPQHF. CDR3 coding DNA: TGTGCCATCTCCGAGACCCTAGACGGCTATCAGCCCCAGCATTTT.

The chain carries TRBV6-5 and TRBJ1-2; no definite D call. The CDR3 has 12 residues. Between the trimmed V and J ends, which lost 8 bases and 8 bases, there was a span of 15 bases. Per germline, CDR1 MNHEY and CDR2 SVGAGI. CDR3 residues: CASRRPSGGYTF. The CDR3 region has the DNA TGTGCCAGCCGACGACCCAGCGGAGGCTACACCTTC.

This clone occurred once. The rearrangement uses TRBV2 and TRBJ2-6, with unresolved D. The CDR3 is made up of 13 amino acids. Germline V gene lookup returns CDR1 SNHLY and CDR2 FYNNEI. V dropped 6 bases and J dropped 2 bases, with 5 bases sitting between them. CDR3 nucleotides: TGTGCCAGCAGGGGCCCTGGGGCCAACGTCCTGACTTTC. Its translation is CASRGPGANVLTF.

This rearrangement joins TRBV19 to TRBJ2-1; 10 nucleotides agree with TRBD2. The V gene end was trimmed by 3 bases and the J gene end by 8 bases; junction bases not matched to a gene: 7. The CDR3 runs 15 residues. Germline-derived CDR1 and CDR2 are LNHDA and SQIVND (reference sequence). The CDR3 bases are TGTGCCAGTAGTATTCAAGCGGGGGGGCATTATGAGCAGTTCTTC. It yields the protein CASSIQAGGHYEQFF. Full variable domain (outside the CDR3, taken from reference TRBV19 and TRBJ2-1): DGGITQSPKYLFRKEGQNVTLSCEQNLNHDAMYWYRQDPGQGLRLIYYSQIVNDFQKGDIAEGYSVSREKKESFPLTVTSAQKNPTAFYLCASSIQAGGHYEQFFGPGTRLTVL.

The chain is built from TRBV24-1 and TRBJ2-1; 8 bases align to TRBD2. Germline V gives CDR1 KGHDR, CDR2 SFDVKD. The CDR3 has 14 amino acids. V dropped 4 bases and J dropped 8; count of bases not matched to a gene: 6. CDR3 in DNA: TGTGCCACCAGTGAAGCGGGAGTTAGGGATGAGCAGTTCTTC. This sequence encodes CATSEAGVRDEQFF.

This clone was observed a few times. This chain uses TRBV4-2 with TRBJ2-2, with 7 bases lining up with TRBD1. J gave up 2 bases and V 0 bases, and 6 bases lay outside the gene matches. This CDR3 is 17 amino acids long. From germline, CDR1 is LGHNA and CDR2 YNFKEQ. The CDR3 sequence: CASSQDFRTGNTGELFF. CDR3 coding DNA: TGTGCCAGCAGCCAAGATTTTAGGACAGGTAACACCGGGGAGCTGTTTTTT.

The chain links TRBV29-1 to TRBJ2-4; D is unclear. The CDR3 length is 12 residues. Germline V gene lookup returns CDR1 SQVTM and CDR2 ANQGSEA. Trimming stripped 4 bases from V and 0 bases from J, with 4 bases between. The CDR3 DNA sequence: TGCAGCGTTGGTCTAGCCAAAAACATTCAGTACTTC. The encoded protein is CSVGLAKNIQYF.

The V and J genes are TRBV2 and TRBJ2-4; 8 bases are shared with TRBD2. Germline values: CDR1 SNHLY, CDR2 FYNNEI. The CDR3 extends over 13 amino acids. V dropped 3 bases and J dropped 9; count of bases not matched to a gene: 4. This chain's CDR3 is CASSDGLAGIQYF. The CDR3 DNA reads as TGTGCCAGCAGTGACGGACTAGCAGGCATTCAGTACTTC.

The CDR3 DNA reads as TGTGCCAGCAGCCGTTTACGGGTCCACAATGAGCAGTTCTTC. Translated: CASSRLRVHNEQFF. The chain has TRBV7-9 and TRBJ2-1, with unresolved D. The V gene lost 5 bases and the J gene lost 5 bases, with 13 bases spanning the gap. The CDR3 totals 14 residues. CDR1 SEHNR and CDR2 FQNEAQ come from the germline V gene (reference sequence).

This clone was picked up one time. Written as DNA, the CDR3 is TGTGCCAGCAGAGTCGGGGTAGCGGTAACAGATACGCAGTATTTT. Protein product: CASRVGVAVTDTQYF. The rearrangement uses TRBV5-6 and TRBJ2-3, with a possible D match to TRBD2 (6 bases). The germline V gene encodes CDR1 SGHDT and CDR2 YYEEEE. The CDR3 contains 15 residues. Trimming removed 5 bases at V and 3 bases at J, with 16 bases between. Full variable domain (outside the CDR3, taken from reference TRBV5-6 and TRBJ2-3): DAGVTQSPTHLIKTRGQQVTLRCSPKSGHDTVSWYQQALGQGPQFIFQYYEEEERQRGNFPDRFSGHQFPNYSSELNVNALLLGDSALYLCASRVGVAVTDTQYFGPGTRLTVL.

The J gene is TRBJ2-7, the V gene TRBV4-3; D ambiguous. In germline, CDR1 is LGHNA, CDR2 YSLEER. The CDR3 has 15 residues. The V end lost 1 base, the J end lost 3 bases, and 13 bases lay between the germline ends. The CDR3 loop is CASSQAPFGDYEQYF. As DNA, the CDR3 is TGCGCCAGCAGCCAAGCTCCCTTCGGAGACTACGAGCAGTACTTC.

J is TRBJ1-2 and V is TRBV6-2 or TRBV6-3; 8 bases fit TRBD1. V lost 6 bases, J lost 7 bases, and 13 bases stayed unmatched. Germline V CDR1 and CDR2: MNHEY, SVGEGT. The CDR3 has 15 residues. The CDR3 sequence: CASRPPRDRGVGYTF. CDR3 in DNA: TGTGCCAGCAGACCTCCCCGAGACAGGGGCGTTGGCTACACCTTC.

This chain uses TRBV20-1 with TRBJ1-5; 8 nucleotides agree with TRBD1. The CDR3 runs 14 residues. CDR1 is DFQATT, CDR2 SNEGSKA, per germline (reference sequence). V lost 3 bases, J lost 5 bases, and 6 bases stayed unmatched. The CDR3 sequence is CSASNTGGHQPQHF. CDR3 sequence (DNA): TGCAGTGCTAGTAATACAGGGGGACATCAGCCCCAGCATTTT.

The rearrangement links TRBV7-9 to TRBJ2-7, with TRBD1 identical over 7 bases. V lost 5 bases to trimming and J lost 6 bases; unmatched junction nucleotides: 4. Germline loops: CDR1 SEHNR, CDR2 FQNEAQ (reference sequence). This CDR3 region has 12 residues. In nucleotides, the CDR3 is TGTGCCAGCAGCCAACAGGGGCTCGAGCAGTACTTC. It is translated as CASSQQGLEQYF. Combining the CDR3 with reference TRBV7-9 and TRBJ2-7 gives the whole variable domain DTGVSQNPRHKITKRGQNVTFRCDPISEHNRLYWYRQTLGQGPEFLTYFQNEAQLEKSRLLSDRFSAERPKGSFSTLEIQRTEQGDSAMYLCASSQQGLEQYFGPGTRLTVT.

The genes are TRBV24-1 and TRBJ2-2; possibly TRBD2 for D (6 bases). Trimming shortened V by 6 bases and J by 4 bases, and 17 bases separated the two germline ends. Germline V gives CDR1 KGHDR, CDR2 SFDVKD. The CDR3 consists of 16 residues. CDR3 sequence reads: CATSPVAEGSTGELFF. CDR3 DNA sequence: TGTGCCACCAGTCCCGTAGCGGAGGGGAGCACCGGGGAGCTGTTTTTT.

The chain uses TRBV27 and TRBJ1-1, with D tentatively TRBD1 (6 bases). Trimming left V 8 bases short and J 1 base short, with 17 bases between. CDR3 size: 15 residues. CDR1 MNHEY and CDR2 SMNVEV come from the germline V gene (reference sequence). DNA of the CDR3: TGTGCCAGCGGGTCCGGGGGGGCGCAGAACACTGAAGCTTTCTTT. Amino acid sequence: CASGSGGAQNTEAFF.

The genes are TRBV12-3 or TRBV12-4 and TRBJ1-5; no firm D call. Trimming removed 1 base from V and 10 bases from J, with 11 bases in between. The CDR3 has 13 residues. The CDR3 region is CASSLDEGGPQHF. CDR3 nucleotide sequence: TGTGCCAGCAGTTTAGATGAGGGCGGTCCCCAGCATTTT.

The chain carries TRBV7-9 and TRBJ1-4, with TRBD1 matching over 8 bases. V lost 5 bases and J lost 6; bases outside the gene matches: 14. The CDR3 contains 17 residues. Germline CDR1 and CDR2: SEHNR and FQNEAQ (reference sequence). The CDR3 DNA reads TGTGCCAGCAGCACCTGGACAGGGAGCGACGTCCATGAAAAACTGTTTTTT. This codes for CASSTWTGSDVHEKLFF.

DNA of the CDR3: TGTGCCAGCAGCTCCGGACTAGTGAGGGAGCAGTACTTC. Its protein is CASSSGLVREQYF. The rearrangement links TRBV7-9 to TRBJ2-7; TRBD2 matches at 7 bases. The V and J ends lost 4 bases and 7 bases, in that order; junction bases with no gene match: 7. CDR1 is SEHNR and CDR2 is FQNEAQ in the germline V gene (reference sequence). The CDR3 runs to 13 residues.

V gene TRBV2 combines with J gene TRBJ2-2; tentatively, D is TRBD2 (5 bases). Germline V CDR1 and CDR2: SNHLY, FYNNEI. The V and J ends lost 7 bases and 5 bases respectively, with 14 bases between them. The CDR3 is 14 residues long. CDR3 amino acids: CASKPREETGELFF. The CDR3 DNA sequence: TGTGCCAGCAAACCTCGGGAAGAAACCGGGGAGCTGTTTTTT.